Following are 18 T cell receptor beta chains from one sample sequenced in a study of blood T cell repertoires in COVID-19. This table comes from immunoSEQ multiplex PCR, and its TCRdb copy is limited to in-frame clones, with some not included. Altogether some 140,000 clones are present, roughly 83% being singletons, with the ten largest covering 5.5%. Input material: PBMCs or T cells enriched from blood (not recorded which). These receptors came from a man aged 35 to 55 with acute COVID-19.

The V call is TRBV11-2, the J call TRBJ2-2; D perhaps matches TRBD2 (6 bases). The CDR3 consists of 15 residues. Germline V CDR1 and CDR2: SGHAT, FQNNGV. Trimming shortened V by 5 bases and J by 3 bases, and 13 bases separated the two germline ends. CDR3 sequence (DNA): TGTGCCAGCAGCCCGGGGACTGTTGACACCGGGGAGCTGTTTTTT. The encoded protein is CASSPGTVDTGELFF. Based on the CDR3 plus reference TRBV11-2 and TRBJ2-2, the full variable domain is EAGVAQSPRYKIIEKRQSVAFWCNPISGHATLYWYQQILGQGPKLLIQFQNNGVVDDSQLPKDRFSAERLKGVDSTLKIQPAKLEDSAVYLCASSPGTVDTGELFFGEGSRLTVL.

This clone was seen a few times. This chain links TRBV10-3 with TRBJ2-7, with D hard to call. The length of the CDR3 is 15 residues. Looked up from germline, CDR1 is ENHRY and CDR2 is SYGVKD. Trimming stripped 3 bases from V and 7 bases from J, with 19 bases between. CDR3 residues: CAISDTKRSHGEQYF. CDR3 bases: TGTGCCATCAGTGATACTAAGCGATCCCACGGGGAGCAGTACTTC.

The chain employs TRBV10-3 and TRBJ2-5, with TRBD1 matching 10 bases. V lost 11 bases to trimming and J lost 4 bases; unmatched junction nucleotides: 10. Germline lookup yields CDR1 ENHRY and CDR2 SYGVKD. CDR3 size: 14 residues. CDR3 sequence: CAVAGQGVGETQYF. The CDR3 DNA is TGTGCCGTCGCCGGACAGGGGGTGGGAGAGACCCAGTACTTC.

J is TRBJ2-5 and V is TRBV19; 8 bases align to TRBD2. The CDR3 runs to 15 residues. Germline V gene lookup returns CDR1 LNHDA and CDR2 SQIVND (reference sequence). Unmatched junction bases numbered 3, after V lost 1 base and J lost 2 bases. The CDR3 DNA is TGTGCCAGTAGTATAGCGGGGGGGGGACAAGAGACCCAGTACTTC. Encoded protein: CASSIAGGGQETQYF.

This sequence joins TRBV14 and TRBJ1-2, with TRBD1 as a possible D gene (6 bases). Looked up from germline, CDR1 is SGHDN and CDR2 is FVKESK. The CDR3 runs to 14 residues. Trimming pared 1 base from V and 6 bases from J, leaving 12 bases between. The CDR3 nucleotides are TGTGCCAGCAGCCAAGGAGGGGGATCCCATGGCTACACCTTC. This encodes CASSQGGGSHGYTF.

The J gene is TRBJ2-7, the V gene TRBV28; D call uncertain. The CDR3 runs to 16 residues. Germline V gene sequence: CDR1 MDHEN, CDR2 SYDVKM. Deletions cut 4 bases from V and 3 bases from J, with 19 bases between. This CDR3 reads CASSSFGTTFRYEQYF. Written as DNA, the CDR3 is TGTGCCAGCAGTTCTTTTGGTACGACTTTTCGCTACGAGCAGTACTTC.

This clone was picked up a small number of times. The rearrangement links TRBV29-1 to TRBJ2-1, with 7 positions matching TRBD1. This CDR3 is built from 14 residues. The junction had 3 bases not matched to a gene; V was cut back by 4 bases and J by 0 bases. Per germline, CDR1 SQVTM and CDR2 ANQGSEA. The chain's CDR3 is CSVVGGGSYNEQFF. The CDR3 nucleotides are TGCAGCGTTGTAGGGGGCGGCTCCTACAATGAGCAGTTCTTC.

This chain connects TRBV28 to TRBJ2-4, with D possibly being TRBD2 (5 bases). The V gene lost 4 bases and the J gene lost 0 bases, with 16 bases spanning the gap. The germline V gene encodes CDR1 MDHEN and CDR2 SYDVKM. The CDR3 totals 17 residues. DNA of the CDR3: TGTGCCAGCAGTTCGGCGGGCAGGCCGGTAGCCAAAAACATTCAGTACTTC. It yields the protein CASSSAGRPVAKNIQYF.

This clone was detected a few times. V and J are TRBV7-9 and TRBJ2-1; 10 bases are a match to TRBD2. The CDR3 contains 15 residues. CDR1 is SEHNR, CDR2 FQNEAQ, per germline (reference sequence). After removal of 5 bases from V and 4 bases from J, the junction contained 5 bases not matched to a gene. The CDR3: CASSPGTSVYNEQFF. CDR3 in DNA: TGTGCCAGCAGCCCCGGGACTAGCGTATACAATGAGCAGTTCTTC.

The V and J genes are TRBV28 and TRBJ1-6, with a weak D call TRBD1 (5 bases). Germline V CDR1 and CDR2: MDHEN, SYDVKM. V lost 8 bases to trimming and J lost 10 bases, with 18 bases between them. The CDR3 sequence is 14 residues long. The CDR3: CASLLPGGASPLHF. In DNA form, the CDR3 reads TGTGCCAGCCTTCTACCGGGCGGGGCATCACCCCTCCACTTT. Full variable domain (outside the CDR3, taken from reference TRBV28 and TRBJ1-6): DVKVTQSSRYLVKRTGEKVFLECVQDMDHENMFWYRQDPGLGLRLIYFSYDVKMKEKGDIPEGYSVSREKKERFSLILESASTNQTSMYLCASLLPGGASPLHFGNGTRLTVT.

This chain connects TRBV4-3 to TRBJ1-2, with 9 bases identical to TRBD1. Germline trimming cut 3 bases from V and 8 bases from J; bases unmatched to any gene: 10. This CDR3 comprises 15 residues. Germline V CDR1 and CDR2: LGHNA, YSLEER. The CDR3 protein is CASSHGGQGYGGYTF. The CDR3 DNA follows: TGCGCCAGCAGCCACGGGGGACAGGGATATGGAGGCTACACCTTC.

The CDR3 region is CASSSQVYNSPLHF. The CDR3 nucleotides are TGTGCCAGCAGCTCGCAGGTTTATAATTCACCCCTCCACTTT. J is TRBJ1-6 and V is TRBV5-5, with D hard to call. The CDR3 covers 14 residues. Trimming removed 3 bases from V and 4 bases from J, with 8 bases in between. In germline, CDR1 is SGHKS, CDR2 YYEKEE (reference sequence).

The chain employs TRBV11-2 and TRBJ2-1, with TRBD1 as a possible D gene (5 bases). Trimming took off 0 bases at V and 8 bases at J, with 17 bases between the two ends. The CDR3 is 16 residues long. Germline V gene data show CDR1 as SGHAT and CDR2 as FQNNGV. The DNA of the CDR3 is TGTGCCAGCAGCTTAGAGTCTGGACACGGAAGCTATGAGCAGTTCTTC. Its protein product is CASSLESGHGSYEQFF.

J is TRBJ2-7 and V is TRBV6-2 or TRBV6-3; 7 positions agree with TRBD1. CDR3 size: 17 residues. Trimming removed 6 bases from V and 6 bases from J; junction bases left unmatched: 20. The V gene's germline CDR1 is MNHEY and CDR2 SVGEGT. CDR3 bases: TGTGCCAGCAGCCCTCTCCTGACAGGGCCTTTCAGCGCCGAGCAGTACTTC. Protein sequence: CASSPLLTGPFSAEQYF.

This chain uses TRBV19 with TRBJ2-1; 8 bases are shared with TRBD2. The germline V gene has CDR1 LNHDA and CDR2 SQIVND (reference sequence). The trim removed 5 bases at V and 7 bases at J, leaving 7 bases unmatched. There are 14 residues in the CDR3. CDR3: CASSLGTSFNEQFF. CDR3 DNA sequence: TGTGCCAGTAGTTTAGGGACTAGTTTTAATGAGCAGTTCTTC.

In this sample, this clone turned up a few times. The rearrangement uses TRBV7-8 and TRBJ2-3, with 12 nucleotides matching TRBD2. The CDR3 length is 18 residues. V was pared by 1 base and J by 4 bases, with 9 bases of the junction left unmatched. CDR1 and CDR2 (germline): SGHVS, FQNEAQ. The CDR3 bases are TGTGCCAGCAGCTTAGTCCCGTCCCTAGCGGGGGGGCCAGATACGCAGTATTTT. Its protein is CASSLVPSLAGGPDTQYF.

J is TRBJ1-5 and V is TRBV27; 10 bases fit TRBD1. The trim removed 5 bases at V and 6 bases at J, leaving 7 bases unmatched. There are 15 residues in the CDR3. Germline loops: CDR1 MNHEY, CDR2 SMNVEV (reference sequence). The CDR3 DNA reads as TGTGCCAGCAGTCCCGACAGGGGGCAGGGTCAGCCCCAGCATTTT. Residues: CASSPDRGQGQPQHF.

The genes are TRBV19 and TRBJ2-7; D not certain. Germline-derived CDR1 and CDR2 are LNHDA and SQIVND (reference sequence). V shed 4 bases and J shed 2 bases, with 12 bases lying between them. The CDR3 covers 14 residues. The CDR3 loop reads CASSRTGPAYEQYF. CDR3 bases: TGTGCCAGTAGTAGAACGGGTCCCGCCTACGAGCAGTACTTC.